The 13 T cell receptor beta chains in this list originate from one sample, sequenced in a study of blood T cell repertoires in COVID-19. Using immunoSEQ multiplex PCR, the repertoire was profiled, and TCRdb retains in-frame clones only, with some absent. The data contain about 54,000 clones, 90% of them singletons. The sequenced material came from peripheral blood. The receptors here all came from a woman in her thirties or forties with active COVID-19.

The chain has TRBV7-8 and TRBJ2-7; TRBD1 matches 10 bases. CDR3 size: 16 residues. The junction had 7 bases not matched to a gene; V was cut back by 2 bases and J by 3 bases. Germline V gene data show CDR1 as SGHVS and CDR2 as FQNEAQ. DNA of the CDR3: TGTGCCAGCAGCTTAAATCGGGGACAGGGGATCTACGAGCAGTACTTC. As protein: CASSLNRGQGIYEQYF.

The genes are TRBV4-3 and TRBJ2-5, with 9 bases identical to TRBD2. The CDR3 runs to 15 residues. Germline-derived CDR1 and CDR2 are LGHNA and YSLEER. V was pared by 4 bases and J by 5 bases, with 8 bases of the junction left unmatched. CDR3 coding DNA: TGCGCCAGCAGCCTCGTGCGGGGGGGCGGTGAGACCCAGTACTTC. Protein product: CASSLVRGGGETQYF.

The chain carries TRBV20-1 and TRBJ1-2; 8 bases are shared with TRBD1. Germline CDR1 and CDR2: DFQATT and SNEGSKA (reference sequence). The V segment lost 3 bases and the J segment 2 bases; nucleotides outside the gene matches: 5. This CDR3 is 14 amino acids long. The DNA of the CDR3 is TGCAGTGCTAGTCGACAGGGGAAAAACTATGGCTACACCTTC. It encodes CSASRQGKNYGYTF.

CDR3 DNA sequence: TGTGCCAGCAGGAAACCTAGCGGGTGGAACCAAGAGACCCAGTACTTC. Its translation is CASRKPSGWNQETQYF. The genes are TRBV2 and TRBJ2-5, with 8 positions matching TRBD2. There are 16 residues in the CDR3. CDR1 and CDR2 (germline): SNHLY, FYNNEI. Trimming took 6 bases from V and 0 from J; bases not matched to a gene: 9.

In DNA, the CDR3 is TGTGCCAGCAGCAAACGACAGGGGGCCAACACTGAAGCTTTCTTT. Its protein product is CASSKRQGANTEAFF. The J gene is TRBJ1-1, the V gene TRBV11-3; 10 positions agree with TRBD1. The CDR3 extends over 15 amino acids. V was clipped by 5 bases and J by 2 bases; unmatched bases: 5. Germline V gene lookup returns CDR1 SGHNT and CDR2 YENEEA.

The chain is built from TRBV4-1 and TRBJ1-6; D is ambiguous. Germline V gene sequence: CDR1 MGHRA, CDR2 YSYEKL. Trimming removed 1 base at V and 12 bases at J, with 16 bases between. The CDR3 consists of 15 residues. The CDR3 coding sequence is TGCGCCAGCAGCCAAGCGACTAGGACGATTGTACCCCTCCACTTT. Translation gives CASSQATRTIVPLHF.

This chain connects TRBV7-6 to TRBJ1-5; no clear D gene. The CDR3 sequence is 17 residues long. V was shortened by 1 base and J by 0 bases, with 13 bases between the two germline ends. CDR1 and CDR2 from the germline V gene are SGHVS and FNYEAQ. The DNA for the CDR3 is TGTGCCAGCAGCTTAGGCCTCGGCAGGCATAGCAATCAGCCCCAGCATTTT. This gives the protein CASSLGLGRHSNQPQHF.

The sample holds a few counts of this clone. The CDR3 nucleotides are TGTGCCAGCAGCCTTCGGACAGCCGGGGGCTACACCTTC. It encodes CASSLRTAGGYTF. The rearrangement links TRBV5-8 to TRBJ1-2; D might be TRBD1 (6 bases). Germline CDR1 reads SGHTS; CDR2 reads YDEGEE. The germline V and J ends were trimmed by 4 bases and 8 bases, with 15 bases remaining between them. The CDR3 is 13 residues long.

The chain couples TRBV30 to TRBJ1-1; D gene unclear. This CDR3 has 14 amino acids. Germline V CDR1 and CDR2: GTSNPN, SVGIG (reference sequence). Trimming took 4 bases from V and 3 from J, leaving 15 bases between them. In DNA, the CDR3 is TGTGCCTGGACCATTCGTACCGGGGACACTGAAGCTTTCTTT. This encodes CAWTIRTGDTEAFF.

This clone was observed a single time. The CDR3 is CASSAEQNTEAFF. CDR3 sequence (DNA): TGTGCCAGCAGTGCCGAACAAAACACTGAAGCTTTCTTT. J is TRBJ1-1 and V is TRBV2; no clear D. The CDR3 is made up of 13 amino acids. CDR1 is SNHLY and CDR2 is FYNNEI in the germline V gene. Deletions cut 4 bases from V and 2 bases from J, with 8 bases between. Full variable domain (remainder filled in from reference TRBV2 and TRBJ1-1): EPEVTQTPSHQVTQMGQEVILRCVPISNHLYFYWYRQILGQKVEFLVSFYNNEISEKSEIFDDQFSVERPDGSNFTLKIRSTKLEDSAMYFCASSAEQNTEAFFGQGTRLTVV.

V is TRBV7-9 and J is TRBJ2-1; 12 bases are shared with TRBD1. Germline V CDR1 and CDR2: SEHNR, FQNEAQ (reference sequence). The CDR3 totals 17 residues. V shed 5 bases, J shed 9 bases, and the junction held 14 bases outside the gene matches. CDR3 sequence: CASSGRWGQGALGEQFF. In nucleotides, the CDR3 is TGTGCCAGCAGCGGACGCTGGGGACAGGGGGCGTTGGGTGAGCAGTTCTTC. The entire variable domain, with the rest obtained from reference TRBV7-9 and TRBJ2-1, is as follows: DTGVSQNPRHKITKRGQNVTFRCDPISEHNRLYWYRQTLGQGPEFLTYFQNEAQLEKSRLLSDRFSAERPKGSFSTLEIQRTEQGDSAMYLCASSGRWGQGALGEQFFGPGTRLTVL.

J is TRBJ2-3 and V is TRBV10-3; D is uncertain. The CDR3 contains 16 residues. Germline CDR1 and CDR2: ENHRY and SYGVKD. V lost 5 bases to trimming and J lost 0 bases, with 15 bases between them. CDR3 in amino acids: CAISPRGSYSTDTQYF. CDR3 bases: TGTGCCATCAGTCCACGAGGCAGCTATAGCACAGATACGCAGTATTTT.

The chain employs TRBV6-2 or TRBV6-3 and TRBJ1-4; 8 bases line up with TRBD1. Germline trimming cut 5 bases from V and 16 bases from J; bases unmatched to any gene: 15. This CDR3 contains 14 residues. Looked up from germline, CDR1 is MNHEY and CDR2 is SVGEGT. CDR3 in DNA: TGTGCCAGCAGTAGTTCGGGACAGGTGATTTTTGCGTTTTTT. Its translation: CASSSSGQVIFAFF.